The 25 T cell receptor beta chains in this list originate from one sample, sequenced in a study of T cells in Graves' hyperthyroidism and ophthalmopathy. Researchers amplified the TCR beta CDR3 regions from RNA transcripts. When the TCR CDR3 underwent first-round RT-PCR, the HTBI primer set was used. MiXCR, applied by TCRdb to the multiplex PCR reads, yields one record per CDR3 protein. The profile shows hundreds of thousands of distinct CDR3 sequences, 20% of them singletons. Sequencing was done on a sample of blood. These receptors all stem from a man aged 25-45 years with Graves' ophthalmopathy.

This chain links TRBV19 with TRBJ2-1; no firm D call. Trimming took 3 bases from V and 2 from J, leaving 8 bases between them. This CDR3 region has 14 residues. CDR1 is LNHDA and CDR2 is SQIVND in the germline V gene (reference sequence). The CDR3 loop reads CASSMAGPYNEQFF. In DNA form, the CDR3 reads TGTGCCAGTAGTATGGCCGGGCCCTACAATGAGCAGTTCTTC. The variable domain in full, completed from reference TRBV19 and TRBJ2-1, reads DGGITQSPKYLFRKEGQNVTLSCEQNLNHDAMYWYRQDPGQGLRLIYYSQIVNDFQKGDIAEGYSVSREKKESFPLTVTSAQKNPTAFYLCASSMAGPYNEQFFGPGTRLTVL.

The genes are TRBV19 and TRBJ2-7; a weak D match, TRBD2 (6 bases). Germline values: CDR1 LNHDA, CDR2 SQIVND (reference sequence). The CDR3 spans 15 residues. Deletions cut 3 bases from V and 2 bases from J, with 14 bases between. The CDR3 DNA is TGTGCCAGTAGTATCCCCGGGACTCGACCCTACGAGCAGTACTTC. Translated, it gives CASSIPGTRPYEQYF.

The gene calls are TRBV7-6 and TRBJ2-3, with TRBD2 matching over 8 bases. J was trimmed by 6 bases and V by 5 bases; bases with no gene match: 13. This CDR3 has 16 residues. Germline values: CDR1 SGHVS, CDR2 FNYEAQ. CDR3 DNA sequence: TGTGCCAGCAGCCCTTCCGGCGGGAGGATGTCCGATACGCAGTATTTT. It codes for CASSPSGGRMSDTQYF.

CDR3: CSARDAQGAGEQYF. The CDR3 coding sequence is TGCAGTGCTAGAGACGCACAAGGGGCCGGCGAGCAGTACTTC. This chain links TRBV20-1 with TRBJ2-7, with a possible D match to TRBD1 (5 bases). This CDR3 spans 14 amino acids. Trimming took 0 bases from V and 6 from J, leaving 15 bases between them. Germline V CDR1 and CDR2: DFQATT, SNEGSKA (reference sequence).

The J gene is TRBJ1-4, the V gene TRBV28, with D unresolved. This CDR3 comprises 13 residues. Trimming took 4 bases from V and 3 from J, leaving 6 bases between them. Germline assignment: CDR1 MDHEN and CDR2 SYDVKM. The DNA of the CDR3 is TGTGCCAGCAGTTCGGGCTCTAATGAAAAACTGTTTTTT. Protein product: CASSSGSNEKLFF.

V and J are TRBV4-1 and TRBJ2-5; D call uncertain. The CDR3 sequence is 15 residues long. In germline, CDR1 is MGHRA, CDR2 YSYEKL. The V gene lost 0 bases and the J gene lost 5 bases, with 13 bases spanning the gap. CDR3 nucleotides: TGCGCCAGCAGCCAAGAGGGTAGGGCGAAGGAGACCCAGTACTTC. Amino acid sequence: CASSQEGRAKETQYF.

The genes are TRBV19 and TRBJ2-3; 8 nucleotides line up with TRBD2. Germline assignment: CDR1 LNHDA and CDR2 SQIVND (reference sequence). The CDR3 sequence is 17 residues long. V lost 3 bases to trimming and J lost 0 bases; unmatched junction nucleotides: 8. CDR3 residues: CASSITFTSGSTDTQYF. The CDR3 region has the DNA TGTGCCAGTAGTATCACCTTCACTAGCGGCAGCACAGATACGCAGTATTTT.

In its sample, this clonotype was seen many times. The rearrangement links TRBV20-1 to TRBJ1-6; no clear D gene. The ends were cut back, 1 base at V and 13 bases at J, with 14 bases in the middle. Germline-derived CDR1 and CDR2 are DFQATT and SNEGSKA (reference sequence). This CDR3 is built from 13 residues. CDR3 sequence reads: CSARASTAAPLHF. The CDR3 DNA sequence: TGCAGTGCTAGAGCCTCAACAGCGGCCCCCCTCCACTTT.

This clonotype showed up just a few times. The V gene is TRBV4-2, the J gene TRBJ2-7, with TRBD2 identical over 10 bases. Unmatched junction bases numbered 19, after V lost 4 bases and J lost 1 base. The CDR3 runs 20 residues. The V gene's germline CDR1 is LGHNA and CDR2 YNFKEQ. The CDR3 DNA follows: TGTGCCAGCAGCCCAGCGCTCCGAAGTTCCGGGACTAGCGCTTCCTACGAGCAGTACTTC. Protein: CASSPALRSSGTSASYEQYF.

This clonotype was observed a few times. J is TRBJ2-7 and V is TRBV12-5; 10 bases match TRBD2. Germline V gene sequence: CDR1 LGHNT, CDR2 FRNRAP. With V trimmed by 0 bases and J by 6 bases, 11 bases remained unmatched. This CDR3 spans 17 amino acids. In DNA, the CDR3 is TGTGCTAGTGGTTTGGTCGTCAGTGGGCTAGCGGGAGTCGAGCAGTACTTC. Its translation: CASGLVVSGLAGVEQYF.

This chain uses TRBV7-2 with TRBJ2-7; 7 bases line up with TRBD1. Losses at the gene ends were 2 bases for V and 3 bases for J; bases not matched to a gene: 7. The CDR3 is 15 residues long. In germline, CDR1 is SGHTA, CDR2 FQGNSA. The CDR3, as DNA: TGTGCCAGCAGCTTAAATGACAGGGTGGGCTACGAGCAGTACTTC. Translated, it gives CASSLNDRVGYEQYF.

This clonotype showed up just a few times. This sequence joins TRBV10-2 and TRBJ2-3; D could derive from TRBD1 or TRBD2 (5 bases each). The CDR3 totals 14 residues. In germline, CDR1 is WSHSY, CDR2 SAAADI. V was clipped by 9 bases and J by 2 bases, with 15 bases between them. CDR3 residues: CASNGAGLTDTQYF. The CDR3 nucleotides are TGCGCCAGTAATGGGGCAGGACTCACAGATACGCAGTATTTT.

This rearrangement joins TRBV7-2 to TRBJ1-5; D perhaps matches TRBD1 (5 bases). CDR3 length equals 15 residues. Germline CDR1 SGHTA, CDR2 FQGNSA. Trimming took off 5 bases at V and 3 bases at J, with 14 bases between the two ends. The CDR3 DNA sequence: TGTGCCAGCAGCACGATCCGGGGCCTCAATCAGCCCCAGCATTTT. It yields the protein CASSTIRGLNQPQHF.

A few counts support this clonotype. This chain joins TRBV27 and TRBJ2-3; 12 bases fit TRBD2. The CDR3 is 16 amino acids. Germline CDR1 and CDR2: MNHEY and SMNVEV (reference sequence). Trimming removed 5 bases from V and 7 bases from J; junction bases left unmatched: 10. The CDR3 DNA reads TGTGCCAGCAGTACCCTAGCGGGAGGGGCCTTGAATACGCAGTATTTT. Protein product: CASSTLAGGALNTQYF.

About this clonotype: An end of the junction differs from the germline gene, which may be a read error. The V and J genes are TRBV24-1 and TRBJ2-2, with D perhaps TRBD1 or TRBD2 (6 bases each). CDR3 length: 15 residues. Germline CDR1 is KGHDR and CDR2 is SFDVKD. The CDR3 DNA reads as TGTGCCACCAGTGATCCGACAGGTTACACCGGGGGGCTGTTTTTT. Amino acids: CATSDPTGYTGGLFF.

This clonotype was seen a few times. The V and J genes are TRBV18 and TRBJ2-5; 8 bases fit TRBD1. Germline-derived CDR1 and CDR2 are KGHSH and LQKENI. The CDR3 loop spans 17 amino acids. The J segment lost 3 bases and the V segment lost 0 bases, leaving 9 bases of the junction unmatched. The CDR3: CASSPPETGARKETQYF. The CDR3 nucleotides read TGTGCCAGCTCACCACCGGAGACAGGGGCTAGGAAAGAGACCCAGTACTTC.

This clonotype was counted ten times or more. The chain couples TRBV6-1 to TRBJ2-1, with TRBD1 as a possible D gene (6 bases). The germline V gene has CDR1 MNHNS and CDR2 SASEGT. Trimming shortened V by 5 bases and J by 4 bases, and 18 bases separated the two germline ends. The CDR3 has 16 residues. CDR3 residues: CASSQPGHVLYNEQFF. CDR3 coding DNA: TGTGCCAGCAGTCAGCCGGGACACGTCCTTTACAATGAGCAGTTCTTC.

This clonotype was found many times. V is TRBV11-2 and J is TRBJ2-7; D may match TRBD1 or TRBD2 (5 bases each). The germline V gene has CDR1 SGHAT and CDR2 FQNNGV. This CDR3 is built from 15 residues. Trimming removed 6 bases from V and 5 bases from J, with 20 bases in between. The CDR3 DNA sequence: TGTGCCAGCAGGATTACCCGGGGCCAAACGGACGAGCAGTACTTC. Protein: CASRITRGQTDEQYF.

This clonotype was seen repeatedly, ten times or more. The J gene is TRBJ2-1, the V gene TRBV5-1, with unresolved D. Trimming shortened V by 2 bases and J by 2 bases, and 11 bases separated the two germline ends. The CDR3 extends over 15 amino acids. Germline values: CDR1 SGHRS, CDR2 YFSETQ. In DNA form, the CDR3 reads TGCGCCAGCAGCTTTGCGGAAGGAACCTACAATGAGCAGTTCTTC. Its translation is CASSFAEGTYNEQFF.

This clonotype occurred many times. The chain couples TRBV27 to TRBJ2-7; 7 positions agree with TRBD1. The CDR3 sequence is 15 residues long. V trimming: 6 bases; J trimming: 2 bases; junction bases outside the gene matches: 10. Germline V lookup: CDR1 MNHEY, CDR2 SMNVEV (reference sequence). The CDR3 sequence is CASSPSGTVAYEQYF. The CDR3 nucleotides read TGTGCCAGCAGCCCGTCGGGGACAGTAGCCTACGAGCAGTACTTC.

This clonotype was counted a few times. The V and J genes are TRBV27 and TRBJ1-1; weak D call: TRBD1 (5 bases). V lost 3 bases and J lost 2, with 10 bases in between. CDR1 MNHEY and CDR2 SMNVEV come from the germline V gene (reference sequence). The CDR3 extends over 14 amino acids. The CDR3 nucleotides read TGTGCCAGCAGTTTTGTGGGGCTTAACACTGAAGCTTTCTTT. Protein sequence: CASSFVGLNTEAFF.

In its sample, this clonotype was seen many times. The V gene is TRBV20-1, the J gene TRBJ1-1; D not certain. CDR1 DFQATT and CDR2 SNEGSKA come from the germline V gene (reference sequence). Trimming shortened V by 0 bases and J by 3 bases, and 14 bases separated the two germline ends. This CDR3 region has 15 residues. CDR3: CSARDYTAPDTEAFF. Written as DNA, the CDR3 is TGCAGTGCTAGAGATTATACGGCCCCCGACACTGAAGCTTTCTTT.

V is TRBV28 and J is TRBJ2-7; tentatively, D is TRBD2 (6 bases). The germline gives CDR1 MDHEN, CDR2 SYDVKM. V gave up 3 bases and J gave up 0 bases, with 15 bases separating them. The CDR3 has 16 amino acids. The CDR3 protein is CASSLWAGLISYEQYF. The CDR3 DNA reads as TGTGCCAGCAGTTTGTGGGCGGGACTGATCTCCTACGAGCAGTACTTC.

This clonotype was seen a few times. The rearrangement uses TRBV24-1 and TRBJ1-4, with 8 bases matching TRBD1. The CDR3 loop spans 15 amino acids. The germline V gene has CDR1 KGHDR and CDR2 SFDVKD. Trimming took 7 bases from V and 4 from J; bases not matched to a gene: 7. CDR3 nucleotide sequence: TGTGCCACCAGCTCAACAGGACAGGGTAATGAAAAACTGTTTTTT. This translates into CATSSTGQGNEKLFF.

This chain connects TRBV3-1 to TRBJ2-7; 7 bases match TRBD2. V was pared by 0 bases and J by 7 bases, with 6 bases of the junction left unmatched. The CDR3 extends over 14 amino acids. Germline-derived CDR1 and CDR2 are LGHDT and YNNKEL (reference sequence). CDR3 in amino acids: CASSQDRLAWEQYF. CDR3 coding DNA: TGTGCCAGCAGCCAAGATCGACTAGCTTGGGAGCAGTACTTC.